Below, one T cell receptor (beta chain) is given with its context. This sample is part of a study of CD8 T cells in Susac syndrome. Random hexamers were used to reverse transcribe an amount of about 0.5 to 1 ug RNA. The method of amplification for TCR beta CDR3 was immunoSEQ multiplex PCR, covering 54 Vbeta and 13 Jbeta. TCRdb called the immunoSEQ multiplex PCR reads again in MiXCR, with one record for every CDR3 protein. The repertoire holds about 430,000 distinct CDR3 sequences, more than 70% seen once, with under 0.15% in the top ten. This CDR3 contains 14 residues. Per the germline V gene, CDR1 is MNHEY and CDR2 is SVGAGI. Trimming removed 0 bases at V and 2 bases at J, with 8 bases between.

The V and J genes are TRBV6-5 and TRBJ2-7; D may be TRBD1 (6 bases). This sequence originates from a human donor with multiple sclerosis. Sample: CD8+ T cells from PBMCs. CDR3 amino acids: CASSYSDSTYEQYF. The CDR3 DNA sequence: TGTGCCAGCAGTTACTCGGACAGTACCTACGAGCAGTACTTC.